The 19 T cell receptor beta chains listed next were all sequenced from one sample in a study of shared clonotypes between healthy human individuals. Assay: immunoSEQ multiplex PCR; the TCRdb copy retains only in-frame clones and omits some. Among about 1 million clones listed, 65% to 80% were seen once. Sequencing input: memory CD4+ T cells sorted from blood. Regarding subset: CD45RA-negative fraction. Receptor source: a man younger than 35 in good health.

The CDR3 here is CASSQDTMASCSTDTQYF. Here the CDR3 DNA reads TGCGCCAGCAGCCAAGATACGATGGCTTCCTGTAGCACAGATACGCAGTATTTT. The chain carries TRBV4-3 and TRBJ2-3; D gene ambiguous. This CDR3 comprises 18 residues. V lost 0 bases and J 0 bases, leaving 16 bases between the germline ends. Germline CDR1 and CDR2: LGHNA and YSLEER.

The chain couples TRBV14 to TRBJ2-7; D perhaps matches TRBD1 (5 bases). With 0 bases removed from V and 2 bases from J, the gap between germline ends came to 11 bases. The CDR3 consists of 15 residues. CDR1 is SGHDN and CDR2 is FVKESK in the germline V gene. The CDR3 DNA reads as TGTGCCAGCAGCCAAGATCACGGCAGGGCCTACGAGCAGTACTTC. Encoded protein: CASSQDHGRAYEQYF.

This clone was seen more than once but under ten times. This sequence joins TRBV5-1 and TRBJ2-6; 10 nucleotides line up with TRBD1. V dropped 4 bases and J dropped 2; count of bases not matched to a gene: 3. Looked up from germline, CDR1 is SGHRS and CDR2 is YFSETQ. The CDR3 covers 16 residues. CDR3 protein: CASSAGTGAGANVLTF. The DNA for the CDR3 is TGCGCCAGCAGCGCCGGGACAGGGGCTGGGGCCAACGTCCTGACTTTC.

This chain connects TRBV9 to TRBJ1-2; D not certain. Trimming took off 2 bases at V and 0 bases at J, with 11 bases between the two ends. The germline gives CDR1 SGDLS, CDR2 YYNGEE. CDR3 size: 15 residues. CDR3 protein: CASSVSDTSNYGYTF. In DNA form, the CDR3 reads TGTGCCAGCAGCGTCTCTGACACCTCTAACTATGGCTACACCTTC.

The table lists this clone with a count of one. The chain joins TRBV30 to TRBJ2-7; D remains ambiguous. The CDR3 covers 13 residues. V was clipped by 2 bases and J by 1 base, with 9 bases between them. Germline V lookup: CDR1 GTSNPN, CDR2 SVGIG (reference sequence). Written as DNA, the CDR3 is TGTGCCTGGAGTACAGCAGGTTCCTACGAGCAGTACTTC. This encodes CAWSTAGSYEQYF.

V and J are TRBV28 and TRBJ2-1; either TRBD1 or TRBD2 may supply D (6 bases each). V was shortened by 5 bases and J by 4 bases, with 18 bases between the two germline ends. In germline, CDR1 is MDHEN, CDR2 SYDVKM. The CDR3 spans 16 residues. The CDR3 coding sequence is TGTGCCAGCAGTCCAATGCGGGACAAAACTTACAATGAGCAGTTCTTC. This gives the protein CASSPMRDKTYNEQFF.

Only one count was recorded for this clone. V gene TRBV28 combines with J gene TRBJ2-7; no reliable D call. Trimming pared 4 bases from V and 4 bases from J, leaving 17 bases between. CDR3 length: 15 amino acids. Germline CDR1 MDHEN, CDR2 SYDVKM. CDR3 amino acids: CASSSPPMAAYEQYF. The CDR3 DNA sequence: TGTGCCAGCAGTTCCCCTCCGATGGCGGCTTACGAGCAGTACTTC. The variable domain in full, with the rest retrieved from reference TRBV28 and TRBJ2-7, is DVKVTQSSRYLVKRTGEKVFLECVQDMDHENMFWYRQDPGLGLRLIYFSYDVKMKEKGDIPEGYSVSREKKERFSLILESASTNQTSMYLCASSSPPMAAYEQYFGPGTRLTVT.

The chain couples TRBV10-3 to TRBJ2-5; 7 nucleotides match TRBD1. The CDR3 extends over 14 amino acids. J gave up 7 bases and V 2 bases, and 7 bases lay outside the gene matches. The germline V gene has CDR1 ENHRY and CDR2 SYGVKD. CDR3 protein: CAISEGRGLGTQYF. In DNA form, the CDR3 reads TGTGCCATCAGTGAGGGAAGGGGGCTGGGGACCCAGTACTTC.

J is TRBJ2-7 and V is TRBV11-3, with TRBD2 as a possible D gene (5 bases). The CDR3 spans 14 residues. Deletions cut 0 bases from V and 4 bases from J, with 10 bases between. Germline CDR1 SGHNT, CDR2 YENEEA. CDR3 in amino acids: CASSLEGDRYEQYF. Written as DNA, the CDR3 is TGTGCCAGCAGCTTAGAGGGAGATCGATACGAGCAGTACTTC.

This clone has a single count. The gene calls are TRBV19 and TRBJ2-7; 9 bases are shared with TRBD1. The CDR3 is made up of 13 amino acids. V shed 10 bases and J 6 bases; nucleotides not matched to a gene: 10. Germline CDR1 is LNHDA and CDR2 is SQIVND (reference sequence). DNA for the CDR3: TGTGCCACCAAGGGGGACAGGGTCCCCGAGCAGTACTTC. As protein: CATKGDRVPEQYF.

The chain links TRBV5-4 to TRBJ1-2; the D is unclear. Germline assignment: CDR1 SGHNT and CDR2 YYREEE (reference sequence). This CDR3 is 15 amino acids long. Trimming stripped 3 bases from V and 0 bases from J, with 12 bases between. In DNA form, the CDR3 reads TGTGCCAGCAGCTCGAACAGAGCCCCTAACTATGGCTACACCTTC. It translates to CASSSNRAPNYGYTF.

The V gene is TRBV6-5, the J gene TRBJ1-5; possibly TRBD1 for D (6 bases). This CDR3 has 14 amino acids. V dropped 6 bases and J dropped 4 bases, with 13 bases sitting between them. Germline V gene lookup returns CDR1 MNHEY and CDR2 SVGAGI. In DNA form, the CDR3 reads TGTGCCAGCAGAAGCCGAGGGGGGAATCAGCCCCAGCATTTT. It translates to CASRSRGGNQPQHF.

The V and J genes are TRBV30 and TRBJ2-6; 12 nucleotides align to TRBD2. Per germline, CDR1 GTSNPN and CDR2 SVGIG (reference sequence). This CDR3 has 21 residues. The V segment lost 2 bases and the J segment 2 bases; nucleotides outside the gene matches: 16. Here the CDR3 reads CAWSLRTSGVLKKTGANVLTF. CDR3 in DNA: TGTGCCTGGAGTCTCCGGACTAGCGGGGTTCTCAAGAAGACTGGGGCCAACGTCCTGACTTTC.

V is TRBV19 and J is TRBJ1-5; no definite D call. This CDR3 region has 14 residues. The germline gives CDR1 LNHDA, CDR2 SQIVND (reference sequence). Trimming shortened V by 9 bases and J by 0 bases, and 12 bases separated the two germline ends. The CDR3 DNA reads TGTGCCAGCTCCAGCCGGTATAGCAATCAGCCCCAGCATTTT. Translated: CASSSRYSNQPQHF. The full variable domain, rest sourced from reference TRBV19 and TRBJ1-5, is DGGITQSPKYLFRKEGQNVTLSCEQNLNHDAMYWYRQDPGQGLRLIYYSQIVNDFQKGDIAEGYSVSREKKESFPLTVTSAQKNPTAFYLCASSSRYSNQPQHFGDGTRLSIL.

V and J are TRBV5-1 and TRBJ2-3; a weak D match, TRBD2 (6 bases). The CDR3 runs to 16 residues. V was pared by 1 base and J by 1 base, with 13 bases between. The germline V gene encodes CDR1 SGHRS and CDR2 YFSETQ. CDR3 region: CASSLSGGKGTDTQYF. The CDR3 DNA reads TGCGCCAGCAGCTTGTCCGGCGGGAAAGGCACAGATACGCAGTATTTT.

For this clone: This same CDR3 is encoded by further DNA sequences in the sample. The rearrangement joins TRBV5-6 to TRBJ2-5, with no clear D. V lost 3 bases to trimming and J lost 2 bases, with 8 bases between them. Germline loops: CDR1 SGHDT, CDR2 YYEEEE. The CDR3 has 13 residues. CDR3 nucleotides: TGTGCCAGCAGCTCCACAGTACAAGAGACCCAGTACTTC. It specifies CASSSTVQETQYF.

About this clone itself: A much larger clone sits a single nucleotide away, making a read error possible. The same CDR3 arises from other DNA sequences in this sample as well. The chain employs TRBV7-9 and TRBJ2-5, with D unresolved. Germline lookup yields CDR1 SEHNR and CDR2 FQNEAQ (reference sequence). With 1 base removed from V and 5 bases from J, the gap between germline ends came to 5 bases. The CDR3 has 12 residues. CDR3 in DNA: TGTGCCAGCAGCTTAGATTGGGAGACCCAGTACTTC. It translates to CASSLDWETQYF. The full variable domain, rest sourced from reference TRBV7-9 and TRBJ2-5, is DTGVSQNPRHKITKRGQNVTFRCDPISEHNRLYWYRQTLGQGPEFLTYFQNEAQLEKSRLLSDRFSAERPKGSFSTLEIQRTEQGDSAMYLCASSLDWETQYFGPGTRLLVL.

The rearrangement links TRBV5-1 to TRBJ1-6; 9 bases map to TRBD1. The CDR3 totals 15 residues. J was trimmed by 10 bases and V by 5 bases; bases with no gene match: 10. CDR1 SGHRS and CDR2 YFSETQ come from the germline V gene. The CDR3 bases are TGCGCCAGCAGTCGGGACAGGGCAGGGGGATCACCCCTCCACTTT. This encodes CASSRDRAGGSPLHF.

This clone has at least ten counts. The chain uses TRBV6-6 and TRBJ1-2; 8 bases match TRBD1. CDR1 is MNHNY, CDR2 SVGAGI, per germline (reference sequence). The CDR3 spans 14 residues. Unmatched junction bases numbered 5, after V lost 6 bases and J lost 2 bases. The CDR3 nucleotides are TGTGCCAGCAGGCCGGACAGGGCCAACTATGGCTACACCTTC. Protein sequence: CASRPDRANYGYTF.